This T cell receptor beta chain was captured in a study of T cell clonotyping in hematopoietic cell transplantation. Sequencing used immunoSEQ multiplex PCR; TCRdb keeps in-frame clones, though not all of them. The sample lists approximately 5,100 clones, less than 35% occurring once. This clone was counted between two and nine times. What it binds is unknown. Study-wide results and caveats: Pathologically expanded recipient clonotypes increased progressively from day 30 to day 180 as diversity fell.

Described time point: recipient sample about 28 days before transplant, after cytoreduction. Recipients were bled about 28 days pretransplant and at posttransplant days 30, 100, 180. Germline V gene data show CDR1 as MDHEN and CDR2 as SYDVKM. The V segment lost 10 bases and the J segment 6 bases; nucleotides outside the gene matches: 16. The CDR3 covers 15 residues. The receptor comes from a man aged 45 to 65 with myelofibrosis. Some clones in this sample may be carry-over from other donors' samples. The material was peripheral blood mononuclear cells, obtained before stem cell transplant. This chain joins TRBV28 and TRBJ2-7; 9 positions match TRBD1. The CDR3 spells CATRGTGRRVGEQYF. CDR3 coding DNA: TGTGCCACCAGAGGGACAGGGAGACGGGTGGGCGAGCAGTACTTC. Variable domain in full (rest from reference TRBV28 and TRBJ2-7): DVKVTQSSRYLVKRTGEKVFLECVQDMDHENMFWYRQDPGLGLRLIYFSYDVKMKEKGDIPEGYSVSREKKERFSLILESASTNQTSMYLCATRGTGRRVGEQYFGPGTRLTVT.